This entry describes one TCR beta chain. It has no known antigen specificity. One base away there is no much larger clone; base qualities are not given. TCRbeta CDR3 regions were amplified from genomic DNA by means of the immunoSEQ Assay, a bias-controlled multiplex PCR. The authors processed their data as follows. The number of nucleated cells in each sample was estimated from the amplification of reference gene primers within the assay. To quantify the absolute abundance of each unique TCRbeta CDR3 rearrangement, sequence reads were collapsed and filtered. Productive Simpson clonality was computed per sample as the square root of Simpson's diversity index over productive rearrangements. Sourced from immuneACCESS, this table was stored by TCRdb with only in-frame sequences that have V and J called. A share of the clones is absent; for the studies checked, an unresolved V gene accounts for under half, and the remainder has no known explanation. The V and J calls and clone size are taken from that table; D and trimming were inferred from the DNA. Across this sample there are approximately 400,000 clones, with 89% seen only once. The biggest ten clones account for 1% to 1.5% of the sample.

The collaborating institutions used their own protocols to collect whole blood in K2EDTA tubes. Collaborator samples were shipped for TCRbeta analysis as frozen whole blood, isolated PBMCs, or DNA extracted from either sample type. This entry belongs to a study of blood T cell repertoires in COVID-19 (dated by TCRdb to the early 2020s). With regard to the full study: Collaborator samples came from the United States, Italy and Spain and covered acute and convalescent phases of COVID-19. Subjects who had been exposed to COVID-19, were actively infected with it, or had recovered from it provided the deeply sampled blood TCRbeta repertoires that made up the dataset. HLA class I and class II types, where available, came from metadata supplied by the sample provider rather than from assay-based typing. The prospective study material was composed of cDNA or gDNA derived from T cells, B-cell-depleted T cells, or PBMCs. A freely available public database, intended as a resource for researchers studying the immune response to SARS-CoV-2, is where the repertoires were released. Nearly every sample came with metadata listing a de-identified subject ID, COVID-19 status, age in years and sex. The samples were drawn from the first 160 participants of the ongoing ImmuneRACE study and from 950 to 1,500 subjects provided by 6 global collaborators. Points the paper makes about the study in general: The amount of clinical and demographic metadata varied by source and participant and was provided uncurated.

The CDR3 spans 15 residues, from the cysteine through the phenylalanine. Solely the CDR3 DNA is kept, with 45 bases framed from the first base. CDR1 and CDR2 (KGHSH, LQKENI) derive from the germline V gene. The junction shows trimming of 0 bases on V and 7 bases on J, and the gene matches do not reach 6 bases of it. This receptor chain uses TRBV18 and TRBJ2-1, and 7 bases in between align with TRBD2. The sequenced material came from peripheral blood. This sequence was found in a man aged 40-50 years with acute or convalescent COVID-19. CDR3 protein: CASSPPSTSSNEQFF. The DNA reads as follows: TGTGCCAGCTCACCACCGTCGACTAGCAGTAATGAGCAGTTCTTC.